A selection of T cell receptor beta chains follows, all from one sample in a study of CXCR3-negative and CXCR3-positive naive CD8 T cells. TCRdb reprocessed the 5' RACE reads, keeping one entry per CDR3 protein, no DNA. This repertoire comprises over 70,000 distinct CDR3 sequences; its ten largest clones make up 1.7%. Sequencing used naive CXCR3- CD8+ T cells from blood. These receptors were collected from a human donor in good health. Some clones in this sample may be carry-over from other donors' samples. CDR3s include the opening cysteine and the closing phenylalanine or tryptophan.

>TRBJ2-7|11|TRBV29-1
CSVSKNYEQYF
>TRBJ2-3|13|TRBV25-1
CASSEFMADTQYF
>TRBJ1-4|16|TRBV5-5
CASSFRQRATNEKLFF
>TRBJ1-2|13|TRBV12-3/TRBV12-4
CASTPGADYGYTF
>TRBJ1-1|13|TRBV15
CATSRPSRGEAFF
>TRBJ2-1|20|TRBV19
CASSYGAIAGGPGISNEQFF
>TRBJ2-2|12|TRBV5-6
CASSLVAGELFF
>TRBJ1-2|17|TRBV7-9
CASSLGNSGMREYGYTF
>TRBJ2-7|15|TRBV19
CASSPGHGTQREQYF
>TRBJ2-3|12|TRBV28
CATLAFPDTQYF
>TRBJ2-7|16|TRBV7-3
CASSPTGPLAAYEQYF
>TRBJ1-2|16|TRBV7-8
CASSLLGRVTNYGYTF
>TRBJ2-1|15|TRBV20-1
CSAGTGLSSYNEQFF
>TRBJ2-1|14|TRBV7-2
CASSLRSIGYEQFF
>TRBJ2-1|15|TRBV20-1
CSANDLADSYNEQFF
>TRBJ1-2|14|TRBV12-3/TRBV12-4
CASSFSEGRGTYTF
>TRBJ2-1|13|TRBV3-1
CASSYEVGNEQFF
>TRBJ2-1|14|TRBV4-1
CASSGPPHDNEQFF
>TRBJ2-3|16|TRBV11-2
CASSSARYSLTDTQYF
>TRBJ1-2|12|TRBV5-1
CASSEGNYGYTF
>TRBJ2-7|17|TRBV20-1
CSARDEERESGSYEQYF
>TRBJ1-1|11|TRBV29-1
CSVTGAAEAFF
>TRBJ2-1|14|TRBV7-2
CASSNRGTYNEQFF
>TRBJ2-7|15|TRBV10-3
CAIRDGVAGAYEQYF
>TRBJ1-5|16|TRBV7-9
CASSSTTGGGNQPQHF
>TRBJ2-1|12|TRBV9
CASSPTDNEQFF
>TRBJ2-7|15|TRBV29-1
CSVDGTAPSPYEQYF
>TRBJ2-3|15|TRBV27
CASELHSGRTDTQYF
>TRBJ2-1|13|TRBV7-2
CASSPHLGNEQFF
>TRBJ1-5|12|TRBV12-3/TRBV12-4
CASSIGVQPQHF
>TRBJ2-1|13|TRBV28
CATRGDNYNEQFF
>TRBJ1-1|13|TRBV7-9
CASSPDSNTEAFF
>TRBJ2-1|13|TRBV28
CASSMTSLGGEFF
>TRBJ2-5|15|TRBV29-1
CSVVLAGALQETQYF
>TRBJ1-1|15|TRBV4-3
CASSQSTGWNTEAFF
>TRBJ2-7|15|TRBV21-1
CASSKGGHGQFEQYF
>TRBJ2-5|15|TRBV20-1
CSAVSTRTAQETQYF
>TRBJ2-1|15|TRBV12-3/TRBV12-4
CASSSPGQGHNEQFF
>TRBJ2-3|15|TRBV7-9
CASSLTTGGKDTQYF
>TRBJ1-5|14|TRBV6-6
CASSYGDSWQPQHF